What follows are 15 T cell receptor beta chains derived from one specimen sequenced in a study of blood T cells in healthy people across ages. The authors ran a second PCR of 7 to 11 cycles using a sample-barcoded 5' primer and a J-beta primer mix. TCRdb redid the calling of the 5' RACE reads with MiXCR, one entry per CDR3 protein. Of about 900,000 distinct CDR3 sequences in the sample, under 50% are singletons; the top ten hold about an eighth. Sequencing was carried out using blood. The receptors stem from a man under 40 in good health.

This clonotype was found many times. This chain joins TRBV7-2 and TRBJ2-5; no clear D gene. There are 12 residues in the CDR3. Trimming cost V 2 bases and J 5 bases, with 6 bases left between them. Germline CDR1 reads SGHTA; CDR2 reads FQGNSA. CDR3 amino acids: CASSLTRETQYF. CDR3 DNA sequence: TGTGCCAGCAGCTTAACCAGGGAGACCCAGTACTTC.

V gene TRBV5-1 combines with J gene TRBJ2-7; 8 bases are shared with TRBD1. V gave up 3 bases and J gave up 2 bases; unmatched junction bases: 7. This CDR3 contains 15 residues. Per the germline V gene, CDR1 is SGHRS and CDR2 is YFSETQ. CDR3: CASSSDRASTYEQYF. CDR3 DNA sequence: TGCGCCAGCAGCTCGGACAGGGCCTCAACCTACGAGCAGTACTTC.

As DNA, the CDR3 is TGCGCCAGCAGCCAAGATGCCTCTTTCTCCTACAATGAGCAGTTCTTC. Translation gives CASSQDASFSYNEQFF. The rearrangement joins TRBV4-1 to TRBJ2-1, with no clear D. V dropped 0 bases and J dropped 0 bases, with 9 bases sitting between them. CDR1 MGHRA and CDR2 YSYEKL come from the germline V gene. The CDR3 loop spans 16 amino acids.

The chain is built from TRBV12-3 or TRBV12-4 and TRBJ1-1, with D hard to call. The CDR3 is 15 residues long. Trimming pared 2 bases from V and 0 bases from J, leaving 10 bases between. CDR3 loop: CASSLWADLNTEAFF. For the CDR3, the DNA is TGTGCCAGCAGTTTATGGGCAGACCTGAACACTGAAGCTTTCTTT.

The chain carries TRBV11-2 and TRBJ2-1, with 8 positions matching TRBD2. In germline, CDR1 is SGHAT, CDR2 FQNNGV. The CDR3 contains 17 residues. Unmatched junction bases numbered 9, after V lost 5 bases and J lost 0 bases. The CDR3 sequence is CASSPWSGGTSYNEQFF. The CDR3 coding sequence is TGTGCCAGCAGCCCCTGGTCGGGGGGGACCTCCTACAATGAGCAGTTCTTC.

This clonotype was seen a few times. The gene calls are TRBV29-1 and TRBJ2-1; possible D gene TRBD2, 5 bases. With 6 bases removed from V and 3 bases from J, the gap between germline ends came to 15 bases. This CDR3 has 14 amino acids. CDR1 SQVTM and CDR2 ANQGSEA come from the germline V gene. In DNA form, the CDR3 reads TGCAGCGTACCCCAGCGGCCGCTCTACAATGAGCAGTTCTTC. This encodes CSVPQRPLYNEQFF.

The rearrangement uses TRBV27 and TRBJ2-5; 8 bases fit TRBD1. The germline V gene encodes CDR1 MNHEY and CDR2 SMNVEV (reference sequence). CDR3 length equals 16 residues. Trimming removed 3 bases from V and 0 bases from J; junction bases left unmatched: 6. CDR3 in amino acids: CASSFPDREYQETQYF. CDR3 coding DNA: TGTGCCAGCAGTTTCCCGGACAGGGAATACCAAGAGACCCAGTACTTC.

This clonotype was observed a handful of times. The gene calls are TRBV6-2 or TRBV6-3 and TRBJ2-1, with 9 bases fitting TRBD1. With V trimmed by 6 bases and J by 8 bases, 20 bases remained unmatched. CDR1 MNHEY and CDR2 SVGEGT come from the germline V gene. The CDR3 length is 18 residues. The CDR3 region has the DNA TGTGCCAGCAGCCAAGACCGACTTCCGGGACAGGGTTTAGATGAGCAGTTCTTC. Translation: CASSQDRLPGQGLDEQFF.

This clonotype has just a few counts. The chain recombines TRBV11-3 with TRBJ2-4; possibly TRBD1 for D (6 bases). CDR1 is SGHNT and CDR2 is YENEEA in the germline V gene. Trimming cost V 3 bases and J 3 bases, with 12 bases left between them. The CDR3 contains 15 residues. CDR3 sequence (DNA): TGTGCCAGCAGCTTCAGGACAGACAACAAAAACATTCAGTACTTC. Translation: CASSFRTDNKNIQYF.

The CDR3 spells CASSHTMGGGSTDTQYF. The CDR3 nucleotides are TGTGCCAGCAGCCACACAATGGGGGGCGGGAGCACAGATACGCAGTATTTT. The genes are TRBV3-1 and TRBJ2-3, with D perhaps matching TRBD1 or TRBD2 (6 bases each). Between the trimmed V and J ends, which lost 3 bases and 0 bases, there was a span of 16 bases. The CDR3 is 17 amino acids. Per the germline V gene, CDR1 is LGHDT and CDR2 is YNNKEL (reference sequence).

The rearrangement uses TRBV29-1 and TRBJ1-1; the match to TRBD1 covers 7 bases. Germline assignment: CDR1 SQVTM and CDR2 ANQGSEA. The CDR3 sequence is 13 residues long. The CDR3 reads CSSHRGRGAEAFF. DNA of the CDR3: TGCAGTTCCCACAGGGGAAGGGGTGCTGAAGCTTTCTTT.

This clonotype was detected many times. This chain uses TRBV14 with TRBJ1-2; D is possibly TRBD1 (5 bases). CDR3 length: 15 amino acids. Germline CDR1 reads SGHDN; CDR2 reads FVKESK. Trimming shortened V by 4 bases and J by 4 bases, and 16 bases separated the two germline ends. CDR3 sequence (DNA): TGTGCCAGCAGCCCTCGTCAGGGTGAAGTCTATGGCTACACCTTC. Translating it yields CASSPRQGEVYGYTF.

The chain is built from TRBV7-2 and TRBJ1-2, with unresolved D. The CDR3 is 15 residues long. Trimming took 3 bases from V and 0 from J, leaving 11 bases between them. Germline values: CDR1 SGHTA, CDR2 FQGNSA. The CDR3 here is CASSFPSTANYGYTF. The CDR3 DNA sequence: TGTGCCAGCAGCTTCCCTAGCACAGCTAACTATGGCTACACCTTC. The full variable domain, in which reference TRBV7-2 and TRBJ1-2 provide the parts outside the CDR3, is GAGVSQSPSNKVTEKGKDVELRCDPISGHTALYWYRQSLGQGLEFLIYFQGNSAPDKSGLPSDRFSAERTGGSVSTLTIQRTQQEDSAVYLCASSFPSTANYGYTFGSGTRLTVV.

The DNA of the CDR3 is TGTGCCAGCAGACGACAGGGCGGGTCAGCTACGCAGTATTTT. The encoded protein is CASRRQGGSATQYF. V gene TRBV12-3 or TRBV12-4 combines with J gene TRBJ2-3; 7 bases fit TRBD1. V dropped 6 bases and J dropped 8; count of bases not matched to a gene: 11. The CDR3 has 14 amino acids.

V and J are TRBV6-2 or TRBV6-3 and TRBJ1-5; maybe TRBD1 (5 bases). This CDR3 contains 12 residues. CDR1 MNHEY and CDR2 SVGEGT come from the germline V gene. V was pared by 8 bases and J by 6 bases, with 11 bases between. CDR3 in amino acids: CASGHGGQPQHF. The CDR3, as DNA: TGTGCCAGCGGCCACGGGGGTCAGCCCCAGCATTTT.